This TCR beta chain is drawn from a study of T cell repertoires in cytomegalovirus infection. The CDR3 runs to 17 residues. J was trimmed by 4 bases and V by 4 bases; bases with no gene match: 16. The germline gives CDR1 SGHRS, CDR2 YFSETQ. Each CDR3 protein is one row after TCRdb ran MiXCR on the reads. The table includes roughly 990,000 distinct CDR3 sequences, around 30% detected once. General study results and limits: Ex vivo, HLA-C-restricted CMV-specific TCR beta clonotypes prevailed over the rest of the response.

As concerns this clonotype: Its antigen is unidentified.

This TCR was sampled from a human donor in good health (CMV status not recorded). Some clones in this sample may be carry-over from other donors' samples. This chain uses TRBV5-1 with TRBJ2-5, with 7 bases that match TRBD2. Sequenced here: cultured CD8+ T cells from PBMCs, sampled from culture after CMV antigen stimulation. CDR3 bases: TGCGCCAGCAGCCTAAGATTTGTGGGGGGGAACGGAGAGACCCAGTACTTC. Amino acid sequence: CASSLRFVGGNGETQYF.